The clone carrying this T cell receptor beta chain was seen just once. These data originate in a study of blood T cell repertoires in COVID-19. The J segment lost 0 bases and the V segment lost 5 bases, leaving 5 bases of the junction unmatched. Germline CDR1 and CDR2: SGHDN and FVKESK. This CDR3 spans 15 amino acids. The repertoire was sequenced with immunoSEQ multiplex PCR; TCRdb's copy has only in-frame clones and lacks some. The sample lists fewer than 350,000 clones, roughly 90% occurring once. The chain has TRBV14 and TRBJ1-2; 8 bases are shared with TRBD1. The TCR was taken from a young man with COVID-19, enrolled during active disease. Sample: peripheral blood. Here the CDR3 reads CASSRDRTTNYGYTF. In nucleotides, the CDR3 is TGTGCCAGCAGCAGGGACAGGACAACTAACTATGGCTACACCTTC.